Following are 4 T cell receptor beta chains from one sample sequenced in a study of siplizumab effects on memory and regulatory T cells. Libraries were prepared by immunoSEQ multiplex PCR; TCRdb keeps only in-frame clonotypes and omits some of them. The repertoire holds 100,000 to 120,000 clones, under 95% seen once, with around 0.32% in the top ten. The sample taken for sequencing was CD4+ T cells sorted from blood. These receptors all stem from a human donor in good health.

The J gene is TRBJ2-1, the V gene TRBV27, with unresolved D. The germline V and J ends were trimmed by 3 bases and 9 bases, with 9 bases remaining between them. The germline CDR1 and CDR2 sequences are MNHEY and SMNVEV (reference sequence). There are 12 residues in the CDR3. The CDR3 loop reads CASSFTVGEQFF. The CDR3 nucleotides are TGTGCCAGCAGTTTCACGGTAGGTGAGCAGTTCTTC.

The rearrangement uses TRBV6-5 and TRBJ2-7; D unclear. In germline, CDR1 is MNHEY, CDR2 SVGAGI. Deletions cut 6 bases from V and 6 bases from J, with 12 bases between. This CDR3 has 12 residues. In DNA form, the CDR3 reads TGTGCCAGCAGATCCCGTTCCAGCGAGCAGTACTTC. Protein sequence: CASRSRSSEQYF.

This sequence joins TRBV6-1 and TRBJ2-3; TRBD2 agrees at 8 bases. The CDR3 length is 18 residues. V was pared by 3 bases and J by 0 bases, with 11 bases of the junction left unmatched. Germline CDR1 reads MNHNS; CDR2 reads SASEGT. CDR3 DNA: TGTGCCAGCAGTGAGGGCTTGCGGGGGGTTGCTAGCACAGATACGCAGTATTTT. Its translation is CASSEGLRGVASTDTQYF.

This chain links TRBV7-9 with TRBJ2-1; no clear D. The germline gives CDR1 SEHNR, CDR2 FQNEAQ (reference sequence). The CDR3 loop spans 11 amino acids. Trimming stripped 4 bases from V and 12 bases from J, with 10 bases between. Here the CDR3 reads CASSSYDGQFF. In DNA, the CDR3 is TGTGCCAGCAGCTCTTACGACGGGCAGTTCTTC.